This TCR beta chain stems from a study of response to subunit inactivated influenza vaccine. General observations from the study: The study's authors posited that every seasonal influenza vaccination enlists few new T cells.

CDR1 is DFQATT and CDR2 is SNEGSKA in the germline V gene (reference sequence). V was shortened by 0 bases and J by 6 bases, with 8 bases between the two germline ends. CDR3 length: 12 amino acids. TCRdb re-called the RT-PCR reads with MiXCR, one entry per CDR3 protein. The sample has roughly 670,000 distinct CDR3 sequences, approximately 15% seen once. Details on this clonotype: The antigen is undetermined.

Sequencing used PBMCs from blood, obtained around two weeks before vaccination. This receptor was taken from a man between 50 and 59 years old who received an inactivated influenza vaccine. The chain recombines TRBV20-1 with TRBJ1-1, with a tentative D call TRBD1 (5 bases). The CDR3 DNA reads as TGCAGTGCTAGAGATTGGGGACCTGAAGCTTTCTTT. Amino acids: CSARDWGPEAFF.